These 16 T cell receptor beta chains were all obtained from the same sample, sequenced in a study of graft-versus-host responses after intestinal transplantation. TCRdb keeps only in-frame clones here, not all; method: immunoSEQ multiplex PCR. This sample yields around 100,000 clones, of which 85% to 95% are seen a single time; roughly 1.2% belongs to the top ten. Their target antigens are unknown. The source was unstimulated CD8+ T cells sorted from spleen or lymph node cells, collected before transplant. The receptors stem from a human donor who was the organ donor for an intestinal transplant.

The rearrangement uses TRBV28 and TRBJ1-2; no clear D gene. The CDR3 is 13 residues long. The V gene's germline CDR1 is MDHEN and CDR2 SYDVKM. The V gene lost 2 bases and the J gene lost 7 bases, with 11 bases spanning the gap. The CDR3 sequence: CASSLPSSSGYTF. The CDR3 coding sequence is TGTGCCAGCAGTTTACCTTCTTCGAGTGGCTACACCTTC.

The V gene is TRBV27, the J gene TRBJ2-7; D is unclear. Germline V gene sequence: CDR1 MNHEY, CDR2 SMNVEV (reference sequence). The V end lost 0 bases, the J end lost 3 bases, and 9 bases lay between the germline ends. The CDR3 sequence is 14 residues long. The CDR3 region is CASSLSNSNYEQYF. The CDR3 DNA follows: TGTGCCAGCAGTTTATCGAACTCTAACTACGAGCAGTACTTC.

In its sample, this clone was seen a few times. The chain employs TRBV2 and TRBJ1-4, with D unclear. This CDR3 has 14 amino acids. The germline V gene encodes CDR1 SNHLY and CDR2 FYNNEI. Trimming shortened V by 3 bases and J by 2 bases, and 7 bases separated the two germline ends. This CDR3 reads CASSEGATNEKLFF. The CDR3 bases are TGTGCCAGCAGTGAGGGTGCCACTAATGAAAAACTGTTTTTT.

The rearrangement joins TRBV5-6 to TRBJ2-1; perhaps TRBD2 as D (5 bases). V was cut by 4 bases and J by 4 bases, with 12 bases left in between. There are 14 residues in the CDR3. The germline V gene has CDR1 SGHDT and CDR2 YYEEEE. The CDR3 protein is CASSGSGIYNEQFF. The CDR3 DNA reads as TGTGCCAGCAGCGGAAGCGGAATATACAATGAGCAGTTCTTC.

V and J are TRBV6-6 and TRBJ1-5, with D hard to call. The CDR3 has 12 residues. Per the germline V gene, CDR1 is MNHNY and CDR2 is SVGAGI (reference sequence). Trimming pared 7 bases from V and 6 bases from J, leaving 10 bases between. In DNA, the CDR3 is TGTGCCAGCAACGACTGGGGTCAGCCCCAGCATTTT. It translates to CASNDWGQPQHF.

Details on this clone: One junction end disagrees with the germline gene, perhaps due to a read error. The chain couples TRBV2 to TRBJ2-1; 7 nucleotides align to TRBD1. This CDR3 has 16 residues. CDR1 and CDR2 from the germline V gene are SNHLY and FYNNEI. The CDR3 region is CASSVITRDRHNEGVF. CDR3 in DNA: TGTGCCAGCAGTGTAATCACCCGGGACAGACACAATGAGGGGGTCTTC. The whole variable domain, remainder taken from reference TRBV2 and TRBJ2-1, is EPEVTQTPSHQVTQMGQEVILRCVPISNHLYFYWYRQILGQKVEFLVSFYNNEISEKSEIFDDQFSVERPDGSNFTLKIRSTKLEDSAMYFCASSVITRDRHNEGVFGPGTRLTVL.

The rearrangement uses TRBV5-4 and TRBJ2-1; TRBD2 aligns across 10 bases. CDR1 SGHNT and CDR2 YYREEE come from the germline V gene (reference sequence). The CDR3 has 18 amino acids. Unmatched junction bases numbered 12, after V lost 4 bases and J lost 2 bases. CDR3 DNA sequence: TGTGCCAGCAGCCTACCTAGCGGGAGTATCGGGGCCTACAATGAGCAGTTCTTC. It codes for CASSLPSGSIGAYNEQFF.

This clone has only a few counts. The chain uses TRBV10-2 and TRBJ2-1, with 9 bases aligning to TRBD2. CDR3 length equals 19 residues. Germline CDR1 reads WSHSY; CDR2 reads SAAADI. V lost 5 bases to trimming and J lost 5 bases; unmatched junction nucleotides: 19. In DNA, the CDR3 is TGCGCCAGCAGTTTTCTCTCCGGGTGGGCAGCGGGAGGAGACAATGAGCAGTTCTTC. It translates to CASSFLSGWAAGGDNEQFF.

The genes are TRBV18 and TRBJ1-1; 8 bases fit TRBD1. Germline CDR1 and CDR2: KGHSH and LQKENI. The J segment lost 0 bases and the V segment lost 2 bases, leaving 5 bases of the junction unmatched. CDR3 size: 16 residues. CDR3 nucleotide sequence: TGTGCCAGCTCACCAATCTCAGGGGGCATGAACACTGAAGCTTTCTTT. Translating it yields CASSPISGGMNTEAFF.

This chain joins TRBV4-2 and TRBJ1-2, with unresolved D. CDR3 length: 14 residues. The V gene's germline CDR1 is LGHNA and CDR2 YNFKEQ. Deletions cut 5 bases from V and 4 bases from J, with 14 bases between. The CDR3 bases are TGTGCCAGCAGCTATGAATCCGGCAGCTATGGCTACACCTTC. It specifies CASSYESGSYGYTF.

The genes are TRBV6-5 and TRBJ2-7; D not certain. Trimming shortened V by 5 bases and J by 3 bases, and 8 bases separated the two germline ends. CDR3 length: 12 amino acids. In germline, CDR1 is MNHEY, CDR2 SVGAGI. The CDR3 region is CASSEWGYEQYF. The CDR3 DNA is TGTGCCAGCAGTGAATGGGGCTACGAGCAGTACTTC.

V usage is TRBV4-1 and J usage is TRBJ2-7; possibly TRBD1 or TRBD2 for D (5 bases each). The CDR3 consists of 13 residues. Germline CDR1 and CDR2: MGHRA and YSYEKL. The V gene lost 4 bases and the J gene lost 3 bases, with 10 bases spanning the gap. CDR3 nucleotides: TGCGCCAGCAGCCGGGACCCAGACTACGAGCAGTACTTC. Translating gives CASSRDPDYEQYF.

This rearrangement joins TRBV4-1 to TRBJ2-5, with a tentative D call TRBD2 (6 bases). Germline lookup yields CDR1 MGHRA and CDR2 YSYEKL. V dropped 4 bases and J dropped 0 bases, with 12 bases sitting between them. The CDR3 contains 15 residues. DNA for the CDR3: TGCGCCAGCAGCCTAGCGGCCAGGTACCAAGAGACCCAGTACTTC. This translates into CASSLAARYQETQYF.

V usage is TRBV10-3 and J usage is TRBJ2-1; TRBD2 aligns across 10 bases. The V and J ends lost 0 bases and 8 bases, in that order; junction bases with no gene match: 19. The CDR3 runs to 20 residues. Germline CDR1 reads ENHRY; CDR2 reads SYGVKD. This CDR3 is CAISESWKLAGPSRGDEQFF. The CDR3 coding sequence is TGTGCCATCAGTGAGTCCTGGAAACTAGCGGGGCCCAGTCGTGGCGATGAGCAGTTCTTC.

The chain combines TRBV12-5 with TRBJ1-2; TRBD1 aligns across 7 bases. In germline, CDR1 is LGHNT, CDR2 FRNRAP. This CDR3 has 15 residues. V lost 6 bases and J lost 3; bases outside the gene matches: 10. CDR3 DNA sequence: TGTGCTAGTGGGACCCGACAGGGATACGACTATGGCTACACCTTC. This codes for CASGTRQGYDYGYTF.

V gene TRBV4-1 combines with J gene TRBJ2-5; no clear D. There are 16 residues in the CDR3. The V gene lost 0 bases and the J gene lost 2 bases, with 13 bases spanning the gap. Germline CDR1 MGHRA, CDR2 YSYEKL. CDR3: CASSQDSASDQETQYF. The CDR3 DNA reads TGCGCCAGCAGCCAAGACTCGGCGAGCGATCAAGAGACCCAGTACTTC.